The 5 T cell receptor beta chains listed next were all sequenced from one sample in a study of blood T cell repertoires in COVID-19. Sequencing used immunoSEQ multiplex PCR; TCRdb keeps in-frame clones, though not all of them. The sample lists approximately 400,000 clones, approximately 91% occurring once. The sample consisted of PBMCs or T cells enriched from blood (not recorded which). The receptors derive from a woman aged 40 to 50 who had been exposed to COVID-19.

The chain joins TRBV7-3 to TRBJ2-2, with a weak D call TRBD2 (6 bases). Per the germline V gene, CDR1 is SGHTA and CDR2 is FQGTGA. The length of the CDR3 is 17 residues. Between the trimmed V and J ends, which lost 5 bases and 4 bases, there was a span of 20 bases. The chain's CDR3 is CASSLRALGGGTGELFF. The CDR3 DNA reads as TGTGCCAGCAGCCTCCGGGCCCTTGGGGGAGGCACCGGGGAGCTGTTTTTT.

The V and J genes are TRBV3-1 (or the pseudogene TRBV3-2) and TRBJ2-2; the match to TRBD2 covers 8 bases. The junction had 5 bases not matched to a gene; V was cut back by 0 bases and J by 8 bases. Germline lookup yields CDR1 LGHDT and CDR2 YNNKEL (reference sequence). This CDR3 comprises 15 residues. CDR3 sequence reads: CASSQDYGRGGELFF. The CDR3 nucleotides are TGTGCCAGCAGCCAAGATTACGGGAGGGGTGGGGAGCTGTTTTTT.

V and J are TRBV24-1 and TRBJ2-7; 8 nucleotides match TRBD2. V was clipped by 6 bases and J by 2 bases; unmatched bases: 5. CDR3 length: 14 amino acids. The V gene's germline CDR1 is KGHDR and CDR2 SFDVKD. This chain's CDR3 is CATSSSGVPYEQYF. CDR3 DNA sequence: TGTGCCACCAGTAGTAGCGGGGTCCCCTACGAGCAGTACTTC.

In its sample, this clone was seen a few times. The V call is TRBV7-3, the J call TRBJ2-3, with 10 bases lining up with TRBD1. The V segment lost 6 bases and the J segment 1 base; nucleotides outside the gene matches: 7. This CDR3 spans 16 amino acids. Germline CDR1 is SGHTA and CDR2 is FQGTGA. The CDR3 region has the DNA TGTGCCAGCAGACCCGGGACAGGGGAGGGCACAGATACGCAGTATTTT. This codes for CASRPGTGEGTDTQYF.

The rearrangement links TRBV4-2 to TRBJ2-1; 11 nucleotides agree with TRBD1. J was trimmed by 7 bases and V by 4 bases; bases with no gene match: 27. This CDR3 is built from 22 residues. Germline V CDR1 and CDR2: LGHNA, YNFKEQ. The CDR3 loop reads CASSPGQGAGIGSSARRNEQFF. In nucleotides, the CDR3 is TGTGCCAGCAGCCCCGGACAGGGGGCTGGTATAGGGTCTAGCGCCCGGAGGAATGAGCAGTTCTTC.